The sequence of this TCR beta chain was determined in a study of post-analysis software for immune sequencing data. Regarding the study as a whole: With TRBV5-6, TRBV5-1 and TRBV20-1 included, about five TRBV segments were more frequent in patients than in controls. Samples sharing a preparation batch grouped tightly together when assessed by F measure.

TCR beta cDNA libraries included unique molecular identifiers. From the PCR reads, TCRdb called clonotypes with MiXCR, one entry per CDR3 protein. This table has around 710,000 distinct CDR3 sequences, 40% to 55% appearing once. As for this clonotype: Its antigen is currently unknown.

V lost 0 bases and J 0 bases, leaving 9 bases between the germline ends. Germline V gene sequence: CDR1 SGHRS, CDR2 YFSETQ. The CDR3 has 15 residues. This clonotype originated in a girl between 5 and 17 years old with multiple sclerosis. V usage is TRBV5-1 and J usage is TRBJ1-1; possibly TRBD1 for D (5 bases). Sequenced input: blood. The CDR3 loop is CASSLVSTVNTEAFF. DNA of the CDR3: TGCGCCAGCAGCTTGGTTTCGACAGTGAACACTGAAGCTTTCTTT.